This T cell receptor (beta chain) was recorded in a study of human CD8 memory T cell subsets. Findings and limits, study-wide: Higher diversity in stem-like memory T cells than in precursor exhausted T cells was suggested by Chao1 estimates.

CCR7+ PD-1+ TIGIT+ early memory CD8+ T cells with exhausted-like traits constituted the TPEX cells. The source of the PBMC was buffy coats of healthy donors. Enriched by negative magnetic separation, total CD8+ T cells were obtained. UMI-labeled 5' RACE produced the TCR beta libraries. TCRdb reprocessed the 5' RACE reads; each CDR3 protein has one entry and no DNA is given. The sample holds fewer than 11,000 distinct CDR3 sequences. Per the germline V gene, CDR1 is SGHRS and CDR2 is YFSETQ. The CDR3 contains 16 residues. Details on this clonotype: Its target is not known.

Sequenced sample: CD8+ T cells from PBMCs. The chain is built from TRBV5-1 and TRBJ2-3; TCRdb gives TRBD1 as the D gene, but with no DNA this cannot be confirmed. This clonotype was sampled from a human donor in good health. CDR3 loop: CASSLVGLGAPDTQYF.